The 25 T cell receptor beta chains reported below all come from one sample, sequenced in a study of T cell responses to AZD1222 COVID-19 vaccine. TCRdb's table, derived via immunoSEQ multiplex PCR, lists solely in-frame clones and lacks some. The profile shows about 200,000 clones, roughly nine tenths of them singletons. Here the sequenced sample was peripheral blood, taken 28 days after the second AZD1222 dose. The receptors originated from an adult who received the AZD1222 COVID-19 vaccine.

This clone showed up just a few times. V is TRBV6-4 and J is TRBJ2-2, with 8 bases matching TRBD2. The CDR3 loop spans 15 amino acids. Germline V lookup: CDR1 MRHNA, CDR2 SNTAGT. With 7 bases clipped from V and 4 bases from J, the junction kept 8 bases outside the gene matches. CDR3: CASKPLAASTGELFF. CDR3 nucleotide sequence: TGTGCCAGCAAACCACTAGCGGCCTCCACCGGGGAGCTGTTTTTT.

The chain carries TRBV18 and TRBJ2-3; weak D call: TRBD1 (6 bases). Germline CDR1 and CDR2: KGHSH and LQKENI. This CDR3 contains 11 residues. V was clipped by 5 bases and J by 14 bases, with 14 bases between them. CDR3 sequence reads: CASSGGRVAYF. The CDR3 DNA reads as TGTGCCAGCTCAGGGGGCAGGGTGGCGTATTTT. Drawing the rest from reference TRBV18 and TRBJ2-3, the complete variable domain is NAGVMQNPRHLVRRRGQEARLRCSPMKGHSHVYWYRQLPEEGLKFMVYLQKENIIDESGMPKERFSAEFPKEGPSILRIQQVVRGDSAAYFCASSGGRVAYFGPGTRLTVL.

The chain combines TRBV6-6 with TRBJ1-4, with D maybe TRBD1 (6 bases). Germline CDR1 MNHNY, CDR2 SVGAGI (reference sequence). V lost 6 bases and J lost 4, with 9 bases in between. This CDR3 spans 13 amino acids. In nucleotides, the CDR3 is TGTGCCAGCAGGGGAGGGGGTAATGAAAAACTGTTTTTT. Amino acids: CASRGGGNEKLFF.

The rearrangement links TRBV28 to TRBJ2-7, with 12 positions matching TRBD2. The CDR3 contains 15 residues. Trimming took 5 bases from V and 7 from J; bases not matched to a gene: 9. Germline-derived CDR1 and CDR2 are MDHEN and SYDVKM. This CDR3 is CASSPSGRASGEQYF. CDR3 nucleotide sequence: TGTGCCAGCAGTCCTAGCGGGAGGGCCTCAGGGGAGCAGTACTTC. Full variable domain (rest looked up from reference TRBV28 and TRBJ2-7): DVKVTQSSRYLVKRTGEKVFLECVQDMDHENMFWYRQDPGLGLRLIYFSYDVKMKEKGDIPEGYSVSREKKERFSLILESASTNQTSMYLCASSPSGRASGEQYFGPGTRLTVT.

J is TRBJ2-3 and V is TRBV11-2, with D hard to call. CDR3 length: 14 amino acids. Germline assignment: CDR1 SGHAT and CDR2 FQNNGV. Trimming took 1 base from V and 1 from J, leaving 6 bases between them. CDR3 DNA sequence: TGTGCCAGCAGCTTAGGCCGGGGCACAGATACGCAGTATTTT. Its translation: CASSLGRGTDTQYF.

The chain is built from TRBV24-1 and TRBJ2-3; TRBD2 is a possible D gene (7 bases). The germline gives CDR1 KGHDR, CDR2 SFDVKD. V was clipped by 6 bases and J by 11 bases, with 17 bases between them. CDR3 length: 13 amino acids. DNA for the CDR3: TGTGCCACCAGTCGGGGGGCTAGTCAAGTGCAGTATTTT. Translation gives CATSRGASQVQYF.

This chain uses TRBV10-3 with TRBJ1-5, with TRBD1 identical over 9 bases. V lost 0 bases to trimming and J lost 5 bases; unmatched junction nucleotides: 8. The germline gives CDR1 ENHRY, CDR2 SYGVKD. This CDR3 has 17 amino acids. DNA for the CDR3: TGTGCCATCAGTGAGTCGGCTAGACAGGGGGTCTATCAGCCCCAGCATTTT. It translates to CAISESARQGVYQPQHF.

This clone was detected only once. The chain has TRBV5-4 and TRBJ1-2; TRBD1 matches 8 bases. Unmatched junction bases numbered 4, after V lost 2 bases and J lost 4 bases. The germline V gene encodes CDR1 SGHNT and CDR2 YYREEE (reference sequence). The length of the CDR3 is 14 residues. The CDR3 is CASSLGQGGYGYTF. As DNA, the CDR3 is TGTGCCAGCAGCTTAGGACAGGGCGGCTATGGCTACACCTTC.

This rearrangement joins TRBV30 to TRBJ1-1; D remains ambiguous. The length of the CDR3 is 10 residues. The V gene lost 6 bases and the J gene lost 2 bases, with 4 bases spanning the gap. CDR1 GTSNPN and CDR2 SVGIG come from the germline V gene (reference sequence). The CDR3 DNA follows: TGTGCCTGTTTAAACACTGAAGCTTTCTTT. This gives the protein CACLNTEAFF.

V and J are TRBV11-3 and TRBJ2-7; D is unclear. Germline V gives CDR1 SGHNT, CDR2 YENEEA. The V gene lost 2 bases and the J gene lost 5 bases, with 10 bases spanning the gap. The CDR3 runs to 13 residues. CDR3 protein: CASSLSPADEQYF. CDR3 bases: TGTGCCAGCAGCTTATCCCCGGCCGACGAGCAGTACTTC.

CDR3 DNA: TGTGCCAGCAGTCATTCCGGGACTACGGTCGATGAGCAGTTCTTC. This translates into CASSHSGTTVDEQFF. This chain joins TRBV6-5 and TRBJ2-1, with 7 positions matching TRBD2. The CDR3 sequence is 15 residues long. V was pared by 5 bases and J by 8 bases, with 12 bases of the junction left unmatched. Germline V CDR1 and CDR2: MNHEY, SVGAGI.

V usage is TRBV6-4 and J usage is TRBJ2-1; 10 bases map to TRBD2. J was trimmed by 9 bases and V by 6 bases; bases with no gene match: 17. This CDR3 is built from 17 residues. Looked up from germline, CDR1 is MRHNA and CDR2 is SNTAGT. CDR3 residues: CASRLLLAGGYGAEQFF. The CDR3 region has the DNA TGTGCCAGCAGATTACTTTTAGCGGGAGGATATGGAGCTGAGCAGTTCTTC.

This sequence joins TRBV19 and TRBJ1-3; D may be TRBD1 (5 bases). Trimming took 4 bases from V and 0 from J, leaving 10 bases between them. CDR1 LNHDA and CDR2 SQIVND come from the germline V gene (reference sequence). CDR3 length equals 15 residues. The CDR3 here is CASSKQDLSGNTIYF. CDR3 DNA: TGTGCCAGTAGTAAACAGGACCTCTCTGGAAACACCATATATTTT.

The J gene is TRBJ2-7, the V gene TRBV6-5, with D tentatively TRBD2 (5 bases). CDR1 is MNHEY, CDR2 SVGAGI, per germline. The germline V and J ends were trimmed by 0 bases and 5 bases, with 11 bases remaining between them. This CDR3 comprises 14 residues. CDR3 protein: CASSYSRVQDEQYF. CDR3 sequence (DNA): TGTGCCAGCAGTTACTCGAGGGTACAAGACGAGCAGTACTTC.

The CDR3 region is CATSDGGPGLWGYTF. For the CDR3, the DNA is TGTGCCACCAGTGATGGCGGGCCCGGACTCTGGGGCTACACCTTC. The chain combines TRBV24-1 with TRBJ1-2, with D uncertain. This CDR3 has 15 amino acids. The germline V gene has CDR1 KGHDR and CDR2 SFDVKD. V lost 3 bases and J lost 8, with 18 bases in between.

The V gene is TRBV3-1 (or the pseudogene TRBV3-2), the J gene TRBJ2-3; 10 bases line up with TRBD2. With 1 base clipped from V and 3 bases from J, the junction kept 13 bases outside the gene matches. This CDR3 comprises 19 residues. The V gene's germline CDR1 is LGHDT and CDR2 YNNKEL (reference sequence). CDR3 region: CASSQVGQREGRETDTQYF. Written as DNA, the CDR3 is TGTGCCAGCAGCCAAGTTGGTCAGCGGGAGGGCCGAGAGACAGATACGCAGTATTTT.

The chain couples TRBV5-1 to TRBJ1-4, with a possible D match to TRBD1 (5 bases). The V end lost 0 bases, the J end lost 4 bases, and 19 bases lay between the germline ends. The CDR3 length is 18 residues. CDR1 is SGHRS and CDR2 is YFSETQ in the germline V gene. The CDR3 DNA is TGCGCCAGCAGCTTGGCGGGGGGAGGACCTGCGTATAATGAAAAACTGTTTTTT. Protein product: CASSLAGGGPAYNEKLFF.

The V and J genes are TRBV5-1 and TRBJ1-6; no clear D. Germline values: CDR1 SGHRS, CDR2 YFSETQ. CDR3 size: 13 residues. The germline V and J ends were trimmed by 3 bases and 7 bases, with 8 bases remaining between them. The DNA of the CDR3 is TGCGCCAGCAGCTCCTCCTTAAATTCACCCCTCCACTTT. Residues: CASSSSLNSPLHF.

The CDR3: CASRPVSGTDYEQYF. As DNA, the CDR3 is TGTGCCAGCAGGCCCGTGTCCGGGACCGACTACGAGCAGTACTTC. The V gene is TRBV6-5, the J gene TRBJ2-7; D possibly matches TRBD1 or TRBD2 (5 bases each). Trimming shortened V by 6 bases and J by 3 bases, and 18 bases separated the two germline ends. There are 15 residues in the CDR3. Germline-derived CDR1 and CDR2 are MNHEY and SVGAGI.

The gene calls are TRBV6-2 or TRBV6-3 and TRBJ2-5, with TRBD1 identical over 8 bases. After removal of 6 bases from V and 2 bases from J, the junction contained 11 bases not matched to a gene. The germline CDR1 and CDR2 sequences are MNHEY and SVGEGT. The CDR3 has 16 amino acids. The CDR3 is CASSPIGQGQQETQYF. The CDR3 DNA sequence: TGTGCCAGCAGCCCAATCGGACAGGGACAACAAGAGACCCAGTACTTC.

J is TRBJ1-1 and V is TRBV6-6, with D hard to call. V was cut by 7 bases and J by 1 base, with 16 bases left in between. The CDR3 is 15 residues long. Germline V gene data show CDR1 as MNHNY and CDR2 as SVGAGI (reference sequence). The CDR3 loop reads CASNREGPGNTEAFF. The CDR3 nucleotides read TGTGCCAGCAACCGGGAGGGTCCGGGGAACACTGAAGCTTTCTTT.

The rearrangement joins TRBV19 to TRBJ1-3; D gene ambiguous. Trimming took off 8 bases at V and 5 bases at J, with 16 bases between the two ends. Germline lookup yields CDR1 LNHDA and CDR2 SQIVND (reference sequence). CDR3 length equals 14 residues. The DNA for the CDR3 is TGTGCCAGTCGCCCTGCTGGAACACGAAACACCATATATTTT. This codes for CASRPAGTRNTIYF.

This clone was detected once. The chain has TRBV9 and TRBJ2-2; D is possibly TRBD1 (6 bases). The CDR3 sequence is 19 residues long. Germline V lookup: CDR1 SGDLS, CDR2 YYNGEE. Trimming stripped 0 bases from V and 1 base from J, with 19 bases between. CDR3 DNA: TGTGCCAGCAGCGTAGCGGCAAGGTTCATGACAGGGAACACCGGGGAGCTGTTTTTT. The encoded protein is CASSVAARFMTGNTGELFF. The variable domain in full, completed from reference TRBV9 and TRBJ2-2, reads DSGVTQTPKHLITATGQRVTLRCSPRSGDLSVYWYQQSLDQGLQFLIQYYNGEERAKGNILERFSAQQFPDLHSELNLSSLELGDSALYFCASSVAARFMTGNTGELFFGEGSRLTVL.

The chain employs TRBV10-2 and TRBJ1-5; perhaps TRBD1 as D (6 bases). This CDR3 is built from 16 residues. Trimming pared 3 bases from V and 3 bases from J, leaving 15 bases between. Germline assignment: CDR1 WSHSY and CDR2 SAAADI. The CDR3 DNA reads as TGCGCCAGCAGTGAAACGGGGGGGGCGAACAATCAGCCCCAGCATTTT. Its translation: CASSETGGANNQPQHF.

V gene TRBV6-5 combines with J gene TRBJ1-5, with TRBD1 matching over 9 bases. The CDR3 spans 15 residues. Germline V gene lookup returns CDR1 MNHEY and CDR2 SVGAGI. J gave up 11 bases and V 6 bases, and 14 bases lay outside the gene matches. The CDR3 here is CASSRDRDGSGAQHF. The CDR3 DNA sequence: TGTGCCAGCAGCCGGGACAGGGATGGGAGCGGGGCCCAGCATTTT.